Included here is one T cell receptor (beta chain) sequence, with context. Trimming pared 5 bases from V and 6 bases from J, leaving 18 bases between. Per the germline V gene, CDR1 is SEHNR and CDR2 is FQNEAQ (reference sequence). The CDR3 loop spans 15 amino acids. The sample originates from a study of cytomegalovirus exposure and HLA in healthy donors. The PCR made use of 60 Vbeta and 13 Jbeta primers. TCRdb's copy holds only in-frame clones and misses some; the assay was immunoSEQ multiplex PCR. The data show 200,000 to 250,000 clones, around 80% seen once. Sequencing input: PBMCs. The source is a woman aged 35 to 49 in good health and CMV-seronegative. The rearrangement joins TRBV7-9 to TRBJ2-3; possibly TRBD2 for D (6 bases). The CDR3 protein is CASSDQAGNKDTQYF. The CDR3 DNA reads TGTGCCAGCAGCGATCAAGCGGGTAATAAGGATACGCAGTATTTT.